This TCR beta chain was recovered during a study of blood T cell repertoires in COVID-19. In the authors' workflow: Reference gene primer amplification gave estimated nucleated cell counts. Clones were read by immunoSEQ multiplex PCR, and TCRdb kept only the in-frame ones, dropping some. For V, J and clone size, that table is used; D and trimming come from the DNA. The sample records 150,000 or so clones, roughly 90% being singletons. Trimming pared 4 bases from V and 5 bases from J, leaving 15 bases between. Germline CDR1 is SGHDT and CDR2 is YYEEEE. CDR3 length: 14 residues. This chain joins TRBV5-6 and TRBJ2-5; D may be TRBD2 (5 bases). The sample comprised peripheral blood. The source is a man aged 50 or older with acute or convalescent COVID-19. The CDR3 DNA reads TGTGCCAGCAGCCAAAAACCCCCGGGGGAGACCCAGTACTTC. Encoded protein: CASSQKPPGETQYF.